One sample yielded the 31 T cell receptor beta chains listed below, sequenced in a study of metastatic and nonmetastatic thyroid tumors. No patient received treatment before thyroid surgery. TCRdb reanalyzed the PCR reads with MiXCR. In the table there are around 52,000 clones, 25% to 35% of which are singletons. The sequenced material came from blood. The receptors stem from a female donor with papillary thyroid cancer or a benign thyroid nodule (not recorded which). Some clones in this sample may be carry-over from other donors' samples.

The gene calls are TRBV14 and TRBJ2-1; 10 bases fit TRBD1. This CDR3 is 15 amino acids long. Germline V gives CDR1 SGHDN, CDR2 FVKESK. The ends lost 1 base at V and 8 bases at J; junction bases unmatched: 5. In DNA form, the CDR3 reads TGTGCCAGCAGCCAAGTGTGGGACAGGGGCGATGAGCAGTTCTTC. Encoded protein: CASSQVWDRGDEQFF. The variable domain in full, with the rest retrieved from reference TRBV14 and TRBJ2-1, is EAGVTQFPSHSVIEKGQTVTLRCDPISGHDNLYWYRRVMGKEIKFLLHFVKESKQDESGMPNNRFLAERTGGTYSTLKVQPAELEDSGVYFCASSQVWDRGDEQFFGPGTRLTVL.

There are a few counts of this clone. The chain combines TRBV11-3 with TRBJ2-7; no definite D call. V was cut by 3 bases and J by 6 bases, with 6 bases left in between. Germline V gives CDR1 SGHNT, CDR2 YENEEA. The CDR3 has 11 residues. CDR3 in DNA: TGTGCCAGCAGCTTCGGTGGCGAGCAGTACTTC. This codes for CASSFGGEQYF.

The V and J genes are TRBV20-1 and TRBJ2-5; 10 nucleotides agree with TRBD2. CDR1 and CDR2 (germline): DFQATT, SNEGSKA (reference sequence). J gave up 1 base and V 6 bases, and 2 bases lay outside the gene matches. This CDR3 is built from 13 residues. The CDR3 DNA is TGCAGTGCCAGGACTAGCGGCCAAGAGACCCAGTACTTC. It specifies CSARTSGQETQYF.

This chain links TRBV4-2 with TRBJ1-5, with D uncertain. V lost 0 bases and J lost 11, with 17 bases in between. Germline-derived CDR1 and CDR2 are LGHNA and YNFKEQ. This CDR3 comprises 15 residues. CDR3: CASSQDGRGQSTQHF. The CDR3 bases are TGTGCCAGCAGCCAAGATGGACGGGGTCAATCGACCCAGCATTTT.

The chain recombines TRBV7-8 with TRBJ2-5; tentative D call: TRBD2 (5 bases). Germline V lookup: CDR1 SGHVS, CDR2 FQNEAQ. The V and J ends lost 1 base and 5 bases respectively, with 14 bases between them. This CDR3 spans 15 amino acids. CDR3 amino acids: CASSLEVVQRETQYF. The CDR3 region has the DNA TGTGCCAGCAGCTTAGAGGTGGTCCAGCGGGAGACCCAGTACTTC. The whole variable domain, remainder taken from reference TRBV7-8 and TRBJ2-5, is GAGVSQSPRYKVAKRGQDVALRCDPISGHVSLFWYQQALGQGPEFLTYFQNEAQLDKSGLPSDRFFAERPEGSVSTLKIQRTQQEDSAVYLCASSLEVVQRETQYFGPGTRLLVL.

By its share, this clone is medium-sized. The chain couples TRBV28 to TRBJ1-1; no firm D call. Trimming took off 6 bases at V and 1 base at J, with 12 bases between the two ends. Germline lookup yields CDR1 MDHEN and CDR2 SYDVKM. The CDR3 runs to 14 residues. CDR3 region: CASSMGKSNTEAFF. The CDR3 DNA reads as TGTGCCAGCAGCATGGGGAAGTCGAACACTGAAGCTTTCTTT.

This clone is labeled medium-sized. The rearrangement links TRBV6-1 to TRBJ2-5, with 16 bases aligning to TRBD2. The CDR3 length is 16 residues. The germline V gene encodes CDR1 MNHNS and CDR2 SASEGT. Trimming removed 4 bases from V and 3 bases from J; junction bases left unmatched: 2. The CDR3 DNA reads as TGTGCCAGCAGTGGGGGACTAGCGGGGGGGGAAGAGACCCAGTACTTC. Its translation: CASSGGLAGGEETQYF.

This clone showed up just a few times. The V gene is TRBV12-3 or TRBV12-4, the J gene TRBJ2-1; D is tentatively TRBD1 or TRBD2 (5 bases each). V lost 5 bases and J 8 bases, leaving 19 bases between the germline ends. The CDR3 runs to 15 residues. The CDR3 nucleotides read TGTGCCAGCAGTGGACCGGGACCTGGACGGGATGAGCAGTTCTTC. Translated, it gives CASSGPGPGRDEQFF.

A few counts support this clone. V usage is TRBV2 and J usage is TRBJ1-2; no firm D call. The germline V gene has CDR1 SNHLY and CDR2 FYNNEI. CDR3 length: 13 amino acids. V dropped 9 bases and J dropped 8 bases, with 19 bases sitting between them. For the CDR3, the DNA is TGTGCCAGTCAAGCGGACGGCGCTGGCGGCTACACCTTC. Translating it yields CASQADGAGGYTF. The variable domain in full, with the rest retrieved from reference TRBV2 and TRBJ1-2, is EPEVTQTPSHQVTQMGQEVILRCVPISNHLYFYWYRQILGQKVEFLVSFYNNEISEKSEIFDDQFSVERPDGSNFTLKIRSTKLEDSAMYFCASQADGAGGYTFGSGTRLTVV.

Turning to this clone: The junction and the germline gene differ at one end; a read error may be behind it. The chain carries TRBV5-1 and TRBJ1-1; TRBD1 might be the D (5 bases). CDR3 length: 15 residues. Germline V gene lookup returns CDR1 SGHRS and CDR2 YFSETQ. The CDR3 nucleotides are TGCGCTAGCAGCTCTCTCAACCCGGGGGACACTGAAGCTTTCTTT. This translates into CASSSLNPGDTEAFF.

The chain has TRBV30 and TRBJ1-2; 8 positions agree with TRBD1. This CDR3 comprises 15 residues. V trimming: 4 bases; J trimming: 5 bases; junction bases outside the gene matches: 12. Germline V gives CDR1 GTSNPN, CDR2 SVGIG (reference sequence). CDR3 loop: CAWNGCRGRRYGYTF. The CDR3 DNA reads as TGTGCCTGGAATGGCTGCAGGGGGCGCCGATATGGCTACACCTTC.

This clone was found once. The rearrangement uses TRBV3-1 and TRBJ2-7, with 8 bases lining up with TRBD1. CDR3 size: 15 residues. The junction had 10 bases not matched to a gene; V was cut back by 4 bases and J by 5 bases. Germline CDR1 reads LGHDT; CDR2 reads YNNKEL (reference sequence). The CDR3 DNA follows: TGTGCCAGCAGCCCTCGGTCAGGGGGCATGAACGAGCAGTACTTC. Protein sequence: CASSPRSGGMNEQYF.

This clone is classed as medium-sized (0.01 to 0.1%). The V call is TRBV24-1, the J call TRBJ2-7; 9 bases agree with TRBD1. Unmatched junction bases numbered 2, after V lost 3 bases and J lost 0 bases. The germline CDR1 and CDR2 sequences are KGHDR and SFDVKD. The CDR3 runs 15 residues. CDR3 loop: CATSDPGQGSYEQYF. The CDR3 nucleotides read TGTGCCACCAGTGATCCGGGACAGGGCTCCTACGAGCAGTACTTC.

This clone was observed a handful of times. This chain links TRBV6-5 with TRBJ2-7; possible D gene TRBD1, 6 bases. The CDR3 runs to 15 residues. CDR1 and CDR2 (germline): MNHEY, SVGAGI. Between the trimmed V and J ends, which lost 2 bases and 4 bases, there was a span of 15 bases. The CDR3 spells CASSYGPGTSYEQYF. The CDR3 DNA follows: TGTGCCAGCAGTTACGGCCCCGGGACATCTTACGAGCAGTACTTC.

This clone was counted at least ten times. This sequence joins TRBV6-1 and TRBJ1-2; D may be TRBD1 (6 bases). Deletions cut 3 bases from V and 3 bases from J, with 11 bases between. The germline V gene has CDR1 MNHNS and CDR2 SASEGT. The CDR3 covers 14 residues. The CDR3 is CASSEAGAYYGYTF. DNA for the CDR3: TGTGCCAGCAGTGAGGCAGGGGCCTACTATGGCTACACCTTC.

V is TRBV5-1 and J is TRBJ2-3, with D hard to call. Germline-derived CDR1 and CDR2 are SGHRS and YFSETQ. The germline V and J ends were trimmed by 3 bases and 2 bases, with 10 bases remaining between them. The CDR3 has 14 residues. The CDR3 loop is CASSSAWATDTQYF. For the CDR3, the DNA is TGCGCCAGCAGCTCAGCGTGGGCCACAGATACGCAGTATTTT.

The gene calls are TRBV12-3 or TRBV12-4 and TRBJ2-3, with 11 bases aligning to TRBD2. The CDR3 extends over 14 amino acids. The ends lost 3 bases at V and 5 bases at J; junction bases unmatched: 1. CDR3 nucleotides: TGTGCCAGCAGTTTCGGGACTAGCGGAGATACGCAGTATTTT. This sequence encodes CASSFGTSGDTQYF.

This clone was recorded a few times. The rearrangement uses TRBV6-2 or TRBV6-3 and TRBJ1-6; 8 nucleotides line up with TRBD1. Germline V gene data show CDR1 as MNHEY and CDR2 as SVGEGT. J gave up 8 bases and V 5 bases, and 5 bases lay outside the gene matches. This CDR3 has 14 amino acids. The CDR3 loop reads CASSEQGAYSPLHF. CDR3 coding DNA: TGTGCCAGCAGTGAGCAGGGGGCGTATTCACCCCTCCACTTT.

This clone occurred a few times. The chain uses TRBV4-1 and TRBJ2-7; D is tentatively TRBD1 or TRBD2 (5 bases each). Germline V CDR1 and CDR2: MGHRA, YSYEKL. CDR3 size: 13 residues. V dropped 4 bases and J dropped 6 bases, with 13 bases sitting between them. The CDR3 DNA reads TGCGCCAGCAGCCCTCGGGACGGGTTCGAGCAGTACTTC. Amino acid sequence: CASSPRDGFEQYF.

This clone occurred a few times. The chain recombines TRBV19 with TRBJ1-2; 8 bases match TRBD1. The germline CDR1 and CDR2 sequences are LNHDA and SQIVND (reference sequence). This CDR3 comprises 13 residues. Unmatched junction bases numbered 6, after V lost 6 bases and J lost 6 bases. For the CDR3, the DNA is TGTGCCAGTAGCCTCGGACAGGGCGATGGCTACACCTTC. Translating gives CASSLGQGDGYTF.

This clone was seen only a few times. One end of the junction fails to match germline, which may point to a read error. The CDR3 bases are TGTGCCAGCAGTTACAGTGGGACTAGCAATGAGCAGTCCTTC. Its translation: CASSYSGTSNEQSF. The V gene is TRBV6-2 or TRBV6-3, the J gene TRBJ2-1, with TRBD2 matching 9 bases. There are 14 residues in the CDR3. Germline assignment: CDR1 MNHEY and CDR2 SVGEGT.

The chain joins TRBV6-1 to TRBJ2-1; 14 bases agree with TRBD2. The CDR3 has 16 amino acids. Germline assignment: CDR1 MNHNS and CDR2 SASEGT. The junction had 8 bases not matched to a gene; V was cut back by 7 bases and J by 6 bases. The CDR3 protein is CASTGLAGAPSNEQFF. The CDR3 nucleotides are TGTGCCAGCACGGGACTAGCGGGAGCCCCGTCCAATGAGCAGTTCTTC.

This sequence joins TRBV12-3 or TRBV12-4 and TRBJ1-5, with TRBD1 as a possible D gene (5 bases). This CDR3 region has 13 residues. The germline V and J ends were trimmed by 6 bases and 3 bases, with 9 bases remaining between them. The CDR3 spells CASRGQDNQPQHF. DNA for the CDR3: TGTGCCAGCAGAGGACAAGACAATCAGCCCCAGCATTTT.

Many counts were recorded for this clone. This sequence joins TRBV20-1 and TRBJ1-4; D not certain. Germline V gives CDR1 DFQATT, CDR2 SNEGSKA (reference sequence). This CDR3 has 13 residues. Trimming left V 3 bases short and J 4 bases short, with 9 bases between. The CDR3 sequence: CSASLQLNEKLFF. Here the CDR3 DNA reads TGCAGTGCTAGTCTCCAGCTTAATGAAAAACTGTTTTTT.

In this sample, this clone turned up a few times. An end of the junction does not agree with germline; a read error may underlie this. This sequence joins TRBV6-6 and TRBJ2-2; 8 bases agree with TRBD2. The germline V gene has CDR1 MNHNY and CDR2 SVGAGI (reference sequence). The length of the CDR3 is 16 residues. CDR3 DNA sequence: TGTGCCAGCAGTTACGGAGCGGGAGACGACACCTGGGAGCTGTTTTTT. This gives the protein CASSYGAGDDTWELFF.

The chain is built from TRBV12-3 or TRBV12-4 and TRBJ2-3, with D unresolved. V was pared by 6 bases and J by 2 bases, with 6 bases between. The CDR3 covers 12 residues. The chain's CDR3 is CASRGYTDTQYF. CDR3 coding DNA: TGTGCCAGCAGGGGGTACACAGATACGCAGTATTTT.

The table lists this clone with a few counts. The genes are TRBV6-2 or TRBV6-3 and TRBJ2-2; D perhaps matches TRBD2 (6 bases). V shed 10 bases and J shed 6 bases, with 12 bases lying between them. CDR3 length: 12 amino acids. CDR1 MNHEY and CDR2 SVGEGT come from the germline V gene. The CDR3 protein is CAIKRGSGELFF. For the CDR3, the DNA is TGTGCCATCAAACGGGGGTCCGGGGAGCTGTTTTTT.

This clone came up a few times. This chain links TRBV27 with TRBJ1-2, with a tentative D call TRBD1 (5 bases). The germline CDR1 and CDR2 sequences are MNHEY and SMNVEV (reference sequence). Trimming pared 6 bases from V and 0 bases from J, leaving 17 bases between. The CDR3 sequence is 16 residues long. The CDR3 DNA is TGTGCCAGCAGCCGATTGACTCAGGGAGCTAACTATGGCTACACCTTC. Encoded protein: CASSRLTQGANYGYTF.

The chain uses TRBV7-2 and TRBJ1-6, with D tentatively TRBD1 (5 bases). The CDR3 sequence is 14 residues long. The germline V gene encodes CDR1 SGHTA and CDR2 FQGNSA. Trimming stripped 0 bases from V and 5 bases from J, with 5 bases between. The CDR3 region has the DNA TGTGCCAGCAGCTTAGCCAGGGATAATTCACCCCTCCACTTT. Its protein product is CASSLARDNSPLHF.

The sample holds a few counts of this clone. V and J are TRBV6-5 and TRBJ1-6, with D unclear. V gave up 2 bases and J gave up 9 bases, with 11 bases separating them. The germline V gene encodes CDR1 MNHEY and CDR2 SVGAGI. CDR3 length: 14 residues. Written as DNA, the CDR3 is TGTGCCAGCAGTTACGAGCAGGCTAGTTCACCCCTCCACTTT. Its translation: CASSYEQASSPLHF.

The table lists this clone with a few counts. This chain joins TRBV12-3 or TRBV12-4 and TRBJ2-5; the match to TRBD2 covers 11 bases. The CDR3 totals 15 residues. V lost 4 bases to trimming and J lost 6 bases; unmatched junction nucleotides: 7. CDR3 in DNA: TGTGCCAGCAGTTATAGCGGGGGGGCTTGGCAGACCCAGTACTTC. The encoded protein is CASSYSGGAWQTQYF.